The rows below give T cell receptor beta chains drawn from one sample of a study of blood T cells in healthy people across ages. In TCRdb, the 5' RACE reads were re-called with MiXCR into one record per CDR3 protein. Altogether under 800,000 distinct CDR3 sequences are present, about 40% being singletons, with the ten largest covering more than 20%. The sample consisted of blood. These receptors all come from a woman aged 60 to 75 in good health. Both conserved end residues are part of each CDR3. A D gene is named only where the DNA matches it firmly. Clone size is shown for a subset of rows, as once, few, many or a class of expanded clone.

clone size,V gene,D gene,J gene,CDR3 DNA,CDR3 protein
few,TRBV19,TRBD1,TRBJ1-1,TGTGCCAGTAGTCCCTGGACAGGATCGAACACTGAAGCTTTCTTT,CASSPWTGSNTEAFF
.,TRBV28,.,TRBJ2-1,TGTACCAGCAGTTTAAAGGGGGGTCCCTCGGGTGAGCAGTTCTTC,CTSSLKGGPSGEQFF
many,TRBV20-1,.,TRBJ2-1,TGCAGTGCTAGAGATAGAGGCTCCTACAATGAGCAGTTCTTC,CSARDRGSYNEQFF
.,TRBV10-1,TRBD1,TRBJ2-1,TGCGCCAGCAGTGATCGGACAGGGGACTCATGGTTCTTC,CASSDRTGDSWFF
.,TRBV7-9,.,TRBJ2-6,TGTGCCAGCAGCTTAGGGGTCCAGGTTGGGGCCAACGTCCTGACTTTC,CASSLGVQVGANVLTF
.,TRBV20-1,TRBD1,TRBJ1-2,TGCAGTGCCCCAAGTGAGGGAGGGGGCGGCTACACCTTC,CSAPSEGGGGYTF
.,TRBV29-1,.,TRBJ2-5,TGCAGCGGGGGGGCTGGCCAAGAGACCCAGTACTTC,CSGGAGQETQYF
few,TRBV9,.,TRBJ2-6,TGTGCCACCTCGGGACCCCACTCTGGGGCCAACGTCCTGACTTTC,CATSGPHSGANVLTF
.,TRBV20-1,TRBD2,TRBJ2-1,TGCAGTGCTACATCTAGCGGGTACGACAATGAGCAGTTCTTC,CSATSSGYDNEQFF
few,TRBV29-1,TRBD1,TRBJ2-3,TGCAGCGTGGCCGGGACAGGGGCTACAGATACGCAGTATTTT,CSVAGTGATDTQYF
.,TRBV7-2,TRBD2,TRBJ2-3,TGTGCCAGCAGCCTCCAGAGACTAGCGGGAGGAGGGGATACGCAGTATTTT,CASSLQRLAGGGDTQYF
.,TRBV4-3,.,TRBJ2-5,TGCGCCAGCAGCTTCCTGGATACGGGTAATGAGCAGTACTTC,CASSFLDTGNEQYF
.,TRBV7-2,TRBD1,TRBJ1-2,TGTACCAGCAGCTTAAGCCAGGGGGCGACCTATGGCTACACCTTC,CTSSLSQGATYGYTF
few,TRBV12-3/TRBV12-4,TRBD1,TRBJ1-5,TGTGCCAGCAGTCTACAGTGGACAGGCTTAAGCAATCAGCCCCAGCATTTT,CASSLQWTGLSNQPQHF